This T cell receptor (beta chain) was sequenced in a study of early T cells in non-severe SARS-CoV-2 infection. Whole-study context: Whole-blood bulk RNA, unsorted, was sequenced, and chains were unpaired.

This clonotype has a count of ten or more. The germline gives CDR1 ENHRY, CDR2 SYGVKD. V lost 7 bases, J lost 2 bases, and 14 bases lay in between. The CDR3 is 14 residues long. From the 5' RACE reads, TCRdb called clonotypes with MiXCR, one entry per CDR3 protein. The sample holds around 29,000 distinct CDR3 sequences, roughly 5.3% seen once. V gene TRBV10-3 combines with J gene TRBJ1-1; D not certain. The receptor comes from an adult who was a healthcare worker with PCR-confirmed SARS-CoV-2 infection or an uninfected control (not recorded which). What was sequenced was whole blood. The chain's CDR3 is CAITKGGINTEAFF. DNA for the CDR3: TGTGCCATCACGAAGGGTGGGATCAACACTGAAGCTTTCTTT.